These T cell receptor beta chains were read from a single sample in a study of OX40 agonist ivuxolimab in advanced cancers. Profiled with immunoSEQ multiplex PCR; TCRdb holds only in-frame clones, not every one. The repertoire includes around 93,000 clones, 87% of them detected once, and around 1.5% sits in the top ten. The sample consisted of CD4+ or CD8+ T cells sorted from blood, taken in a trial of the OX40 agonist ivuxolimab. These receptors originate from an adult with an advanced solid tumor such as melanoma, head and neck, liver or kidney cancer. Each CDR3 is given with its conserved first and last residue. The D gene is left open where the match is weak. Clone size is stated in some rows and not others, as once, few, many or a class when expanded.

D,size,J,V,DNA,CDR3
.,.,TRBJ2-3,TRBV4-1,TGCGCCAGCAGCCCGACTCCCCCGCAAGGCACGCAGTATTTT,CASSPTPPQGTQYF
TRBD2,.,TRBJ2-1,TRBV5-1,TGCGCCAGCAGCCCCGGGAGGGGGGCAGCCTACAATGAGCAGTTCTTC,CASSPGRGAAYNEQFF
TRBD1,once,TRBJ2-3,TRBV5-6,TGTGCCAGCAGCTTGACAGGGGGCCTCACAGATACGCAGTATTTT,CASSLTGGLTDTQYF
.,.,TRBJ1-2,TRBV29-1,TGCAGCGCTGAGCGCACAGGGCATGGCTACACCTTC,CSAERTGHGYTF
.,.,TRBJ2-5,TRBV7-8,TGTGCCAGCAGCTACCTCGAGTACCAAGAGACCCAGTACTTC,CASSYLEYQETQYF
TRBD1,.,TRBJ2-7,TRBV16,TGTGCCAGCAGCCAATCGTCCGGGACAGGGACCTACGAGCAGTACTTC,CASSQSSGTGTYEQYF
.,.,TRBJ1-5,TRBV7-2,TGTGCCAGCAGCCTCGAGGGGGGGGCGTTTCAGCCCCAGCATTTT,CASSLEGGAFQPQHF
TRBD1,.,TRBJ1-2,TRBV7-2,TGTGCCAGCAGCTTAGAGGGCGGGACAGGGTATTATGGCTACACCTTC,CASSLEGGTGYYGYTF
.,.,TRBJ2-1,TRBV19,TGTGCCAGTAGCGGTTCGTCCTGGGAAAATCCCTACAATGAGCAGTTCTTC,CASSGSSWENPYNEQFF
.,.,TRBJ1-5,TRBV6-6,TGTGCCAGCAGTTACGAGGGTAGCAATCAGCCCCAGCATTTT,CASSYEGSNQPQHF